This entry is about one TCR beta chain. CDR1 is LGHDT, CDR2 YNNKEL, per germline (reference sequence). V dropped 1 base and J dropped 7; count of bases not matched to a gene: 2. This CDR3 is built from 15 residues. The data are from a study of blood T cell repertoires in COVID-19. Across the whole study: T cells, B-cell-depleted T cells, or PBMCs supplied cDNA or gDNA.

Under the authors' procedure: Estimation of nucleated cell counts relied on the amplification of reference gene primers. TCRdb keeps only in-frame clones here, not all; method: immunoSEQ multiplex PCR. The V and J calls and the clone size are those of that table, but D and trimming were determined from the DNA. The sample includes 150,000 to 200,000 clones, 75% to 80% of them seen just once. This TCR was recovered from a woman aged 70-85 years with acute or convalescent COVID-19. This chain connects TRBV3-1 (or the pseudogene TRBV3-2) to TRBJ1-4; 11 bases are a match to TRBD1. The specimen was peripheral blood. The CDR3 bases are TGTGCCAGCAGCCAAGCCGGGACAGGGGGTGAAAAACTGTTTTTT. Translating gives CASSQAGTGGEKLFF.